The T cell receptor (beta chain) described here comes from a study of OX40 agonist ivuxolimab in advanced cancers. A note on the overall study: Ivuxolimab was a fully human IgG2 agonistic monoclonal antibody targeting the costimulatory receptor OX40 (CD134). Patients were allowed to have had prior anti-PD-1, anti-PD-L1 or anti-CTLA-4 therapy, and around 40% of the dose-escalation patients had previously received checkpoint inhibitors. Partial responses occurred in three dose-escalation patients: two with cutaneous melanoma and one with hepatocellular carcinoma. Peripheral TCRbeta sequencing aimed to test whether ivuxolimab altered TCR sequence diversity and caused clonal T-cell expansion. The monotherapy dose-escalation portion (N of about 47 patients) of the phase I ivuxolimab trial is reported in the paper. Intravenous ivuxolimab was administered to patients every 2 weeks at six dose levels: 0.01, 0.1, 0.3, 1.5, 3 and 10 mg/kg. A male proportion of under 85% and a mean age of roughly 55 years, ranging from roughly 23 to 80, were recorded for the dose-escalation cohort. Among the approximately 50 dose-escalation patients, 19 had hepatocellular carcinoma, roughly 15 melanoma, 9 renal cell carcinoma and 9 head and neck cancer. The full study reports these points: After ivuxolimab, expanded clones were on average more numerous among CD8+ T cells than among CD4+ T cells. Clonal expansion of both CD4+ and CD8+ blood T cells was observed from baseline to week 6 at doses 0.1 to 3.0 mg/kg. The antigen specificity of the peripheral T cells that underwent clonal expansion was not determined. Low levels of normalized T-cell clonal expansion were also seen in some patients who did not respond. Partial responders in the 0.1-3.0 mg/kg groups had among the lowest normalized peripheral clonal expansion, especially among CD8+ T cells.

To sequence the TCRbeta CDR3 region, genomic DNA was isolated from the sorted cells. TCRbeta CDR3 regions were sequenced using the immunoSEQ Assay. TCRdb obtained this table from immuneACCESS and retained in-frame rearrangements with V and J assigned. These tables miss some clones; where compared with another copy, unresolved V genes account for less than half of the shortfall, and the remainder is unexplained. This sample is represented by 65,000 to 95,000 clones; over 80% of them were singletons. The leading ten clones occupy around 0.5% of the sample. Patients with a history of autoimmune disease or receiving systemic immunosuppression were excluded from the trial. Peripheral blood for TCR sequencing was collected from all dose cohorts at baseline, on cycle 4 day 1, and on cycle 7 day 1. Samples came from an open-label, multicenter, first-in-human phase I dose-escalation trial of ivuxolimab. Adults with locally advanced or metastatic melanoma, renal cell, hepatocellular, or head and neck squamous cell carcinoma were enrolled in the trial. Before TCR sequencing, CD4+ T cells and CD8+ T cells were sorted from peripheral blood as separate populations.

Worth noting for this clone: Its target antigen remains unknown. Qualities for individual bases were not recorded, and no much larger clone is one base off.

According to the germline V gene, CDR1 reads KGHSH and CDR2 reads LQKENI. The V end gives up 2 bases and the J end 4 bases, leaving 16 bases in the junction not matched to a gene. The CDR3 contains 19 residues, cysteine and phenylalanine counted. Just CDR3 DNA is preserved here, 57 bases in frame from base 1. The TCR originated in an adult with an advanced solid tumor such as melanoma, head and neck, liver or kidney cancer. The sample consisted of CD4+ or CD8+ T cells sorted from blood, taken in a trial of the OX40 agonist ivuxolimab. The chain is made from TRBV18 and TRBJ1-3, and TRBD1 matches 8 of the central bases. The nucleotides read TGTGCCAGCTCACCAGGCCTCCGTGGGCAGGGGGCGGTCGGAAACACCATATATTTT. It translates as CASSPGLRGQGAVGNTIYF.